The 7 T cell receptor beta chains below all came from one sample that was sequenced in a study of chemoradiotherapy in HPV16-positive cancers. The table came from immunoSEQ multiplex PCR; TCRdb's copy has only in-frame clones and leaves some out. The sample records 6,800 or so clones, around 79% being singletons. The material was obtained from a patient who underwent chemoradiotherapy. The source of these receptors is a human donor with HPV-associated anogenital cancer.

The sample holds a few counts of this clone. The chain couples TRBV21-1 to TRBJ2-5; TRBD1, the table's D call, was not compared with the DNA. TRBV21-1 corresponds to a pseudogene. The CDR3 sequence is 17 residues long. The CDR3 sequence: CASSKSPGQGLGETQYF. The CDR3 coding sequence is TGTGCCAGCAGCAAATCTCCGGGACAGGGATTGGGAGAGACCCAGTACTTC.

This clone was detected only a few times. The J gene is TRBJ2-7, the V gene TRBV7-2, with 10 bases that match TRBD1. The CDR3 is 14 residues long. The germline V gene encodes CDR1 SGHTA and CDR2 FQGNSA. V lost 6 bases, J lost 4 bases, and 6 bases stayed unmatched. The CDR3 bases are TGTGCCAGCAGTTGGGGACAGGGGAGTTACGAGCAGTACTTC. Its translation is CASSWGQGSYEQYF.

The chain combines TRBV9 with TRBJ2-3; D call uncertain. The V gene lost 4 bases and the J gene lost 3 bases, with 6 bases spanning the gap. The germline V gene has CDR1 SGDLS and CDR2 YYNGEE. CDR3 length: 12 residues. CDR3 protein: CASSWGTDTQYF. The CDR3 DNA follows: TGTGCCAGCAGCTGGGGAACAGATACGCAGTATTTT. The full variable domain, completed using reference TRBV9 and TRBJ2-3, is DSGVTQTPKHLITATGQRVTLRCSPRSGDLSVYWYQQSLDQGLQFLIQYYNGEERAKGNILERFSAQQFPDLHSELNLSSLELGDSALYFCASSWGTDTQYFGPGTRLTVL.

The rearrangement uses TRBV27 and TRBJ1-6; 9 nucleotides agree with TRBD1. V lost 6 bases and J lost 9; bases outside the gene matches: 12. This CDR3 contains 16 residues. CDR1 MNHEY and CDR2 SMNVEV come from the germline V gene (reference sequence). DNA of the CDR3: TGTGCCAGCAGCCGGGACAGGGATTTCTGGATTTCACCCCTCCACTTT. Translating gives CASSRDRDFWISPLHF.

V usage is TRBV7-6 and J usage is TRBJ1-2; D call uncertain. Germline assignment: CDR1 SGHVS and CDR2 FNYEAQ. The CDR3 loop spans 13 amino acids. V was pared by 4 bases and J by 8 bases, with 14 bases between. CDR3 amino acids: CASSSRNGGGYTF. DNA for the CDR3: TGTGCCAGCAGCTCCCGCAACGGTGGAGGCTACACCTTC.

V usage is TRBV29-1 and J usage is TRBJ1-2, with D tentatively TRBD1 (6 bases). Trimming cost V 6 bases and J 8 bases, with 16 bases left between them. Germline CDR1 SQVTM, CDR2 ANQGSEA. The CDR3 runs 12 residues. In nucleotides, the CDR3 is TGCAGCGTCCTGTCAGGGGTAGAGGGCTACACCTTC. Amino acids: CSVLSGVEGYTF.

This clone was observed once. This sequence joins TRBV19 and TRBJ1-6, with D possibly matching TRBD1 (5 bases). Trimming cost V 6 bases and J 3 bases, with 9 bases left between them. Germline loops: CDR1 LNHDA, CDR2 SQIVND (reference sequence). The CDR3 is made up of 14 amino acids. The CDR3 nucleotides are TGTGCCAGTAGCCGCGGGGGCTATAATTCACCCCTCCACTTT. Translation gives CASSRGGYNSPLHF.